The rows below give T cell receptor beta chains drawn from one sample of a study of T cells in Graves' hyperthyroidism and ophthalmopathy. Via MiXCR, TCRdb re-called the multiplex PCR reads, giving one row per CDR3 protein. The sample comprises 300,000 to 500,000 distinct CDR3 sequences, more than 13% of which are singletons, and 25% to 30% rests with the top ten. Material: blood. The origin of the receptors is a man aged 45-60 years with Graves' ophthalmopathy. Each CDR3 is given with its conserved first and last residue. A D gene is named only where the DNA matches it firmly. Expanded clones are given a class, and other clones once, few, many or no size at all.

j_gene,abundance,d_gene,v_gene,CDR3nt,CDR3aa
TRBJ2-2,NA,TRBD2,TRBV28,TGTGCCAGCAGTTCGCCTGTGGGCGGGAGGGCCGGGGGCACCGGGGAGCTGTTTTTT,CASSSPVGGRAGGTGELFF
TRBJ2-7,NA,NA,TRBV24-1,TGTGCCACCAGTGCCAGCGGAAGGCTCTACGAGCAGTACTTC,CATSASGRLYEQYF
TRBJ2-3,many,TRBD2,TRBV5-1,TGCGCCAGCAGCCTAGGGACTAGCGGGAGTTTGGCAGATACGCAGTATTTT,CASSLGTSGSLADTQYF
TRBJ2-7,NA,NA,TRBV29-1,TGCAGCGTTGGGCCAGCGGACTCCTACGAGCAGTACTTC,CSVGPADSYEQYF
TRBJ1-5,many,NA,TRBV19,TGTGCCAGTAGTTTTATACAGGGTAGCAATCAGCCCCAGCATTTT,CASSFIQGSNQPQHF
TRBJ1-5,many,NA,TRBV2,TGTGCCAGCAGCCCGGGAGCCAATAGCAATCAGCCCCAGCATTTT,CASSPGANSNQPQHF
TRBJ1-6,NA,TRBD1,TRBV5-1,TGCGCCAGCAGCTGGGACAGCAGTTCACCCCTCCACTTT,CASSWDSSSPLHF
TRBJ1-5,many,NA,TRBV30,TGTGCCTGGAGTCCAGACCTAAATCAGCCCCAGCATTTT,CAWSPDLNQPQHF
TRBJ2-3,many,NA,TRBV5-4,TGTGCCAGCATGGACAGATGGGGCGATACGCAGTATTTT,CASMDRWGDTQYF
TRBJ1-4,many,NA,TRBV2,TGTGCCAGCAGAAAGGACGCAACTAATGAAAAACTGTTTTTT,CASRKDATNEKLFF